The 5 T cell receptor beta chains in this list originate from one sample, sequenced in a study of shared clonotypes between healthy human individuals. Data came from immunoSEQ multiplex PCR; TCRdb stores just in-frame clones and leaves some out. Of about 580,000 clones listed, roughly 98% are singletons. Naive CD8 cells, CD45RO-negative and positively selected for CCR7, excluded terminally differentiated effector memory CD45RA+ cells. The specimen sequenced was naive CD8+ T cells sorted from blood. The receptors stem from a man aged 25-40 years in good health.

The genes are TRBV7-8 and TRBJ2-7; D unresolved. Germline V gives CDR1 SGHVS, CDR2 FQNEAQ. Between the trimmed V and J ends, which lost 0 bases and 2 bases, there was a span of 11 bases. The CDR3 runs 15 residues. The CDR3 nucleotides read TGTGCCAGCAGCTTAGCCCCTTCGGCCGCCTACGAGCAGTACTTC. Residues: CASSLAPSAAYEQYF.

This clone was recorded only once. DNA for the CDR3: TGTGCCAGCTGTCATTCGGGGGGGGACGCTGAGCAGTTCTTC. This gives the protein CASCHSGGDAEQFF. The chain is built from TRBV6-5 and TRBJ2-1; 8 nucleotides line up with TRBD2. CDR1 MNHEY and CDR2 SVGAGI come from the germline V gene. The CDR3 sequence is 14 residues long. V was clipped by 8 bases and J by 9 bases; unmatched bases: 12.

The chain carries TRBV11-2 and TRBJ2-5; TRBD1 or TRBD2 may be the D gene (6 bases each). The CDR3 extends over 14 amino acids. The germline V gene has CDR1 SGHAT and CDR2 FQNNGV. Trimming cost V 6 bases and J 2 bases, with 13 bases left between them. DNA of the CDR3: TGTGCCAGCAGTCTCGCGGGACATCAAGAGACCCAGTACTTC. It specifies CASSLAGHQETQYF.

V and J are TRBV19 and TRBJ2-3, with D unclear. The germline V and J ends were trimmed by 3 bases and 0 bases, with 10 bases remaining between them. Germline V gene sequence: CDR1 LNHDA, CDR2 SQIVND (reference sequence). This CDR3 has 15 residues. The CDR3 loop reads CASSMVAVSTDTQYF. In DNA, the CDR3 is TGTGCCAGTAGTATGGTAGCAGTAAGCACAGATACGCAGTATTTT.

The chain joins TRBV15 to TRBJ1-2, with TRBD1 matching 10 bases. Germline lookup yields CDR1 LNHNV and CDR2 YYDKDF (reference sequence). J was trimmed by 4 bases and V by 5 bases; bases with no gene match: 7. The CDR3 runs to 15 residues. CDR3 nucleotides: TGTGCCACCAGCCCAACGACAGGGGGCGGCTATGGCTACACCTTC. This codes for CATSPTTGGGYGYTF.